Listed below are T cell receptor beta chains from one sample, sequenced in a study of glioma-infiltrating T cells. Each CDR3 protein is one row after TCRdb ran MiXCR on the multiplex PCR reads. The top ten hold roughly 7.3% of the sample, which has about 3,000 distinct CDR3 sequences, roughly a third seen once. The sequenced sample consisted of glioma tissue, nonneoplastic brain tissue, or PBMCs (not recorded which). The receptors here all came from a human donor with low-grade glioma or glioblastoma, undergoing nonglioma brain surgery, or in good health (not recorded which). The CDR3 runs from the conserved cysteine through the conserved F or W. The D gene is left open where the match is weak. Clone size, where shown, is once, few, many, or a class for clones that have expanded.

v_gene,d_gene,abundance,j_gene,CDR3nt,CDR3aa
TRBV7-3,-,-,TRBJ2-2,TGTGCCAGCAGCCATAGGGTCGGCACGAACACCGGCGAGCTGTTTTTT,CASSHRVGTNTGELFF
TRBV7-2,-,medium-sized,TRBJ1-1,TGTGCCAGCAGCTTAGGGCGTCAGGGAGAAGAAGCTTTCTTT,CASSLGRQGEEAFF
TRBV30,-,many,TRBJ1-1,TGTGCCTGGCGGGGAGACTTCAAGTATATGAACACTGAAGCTTTCTTT,CAWRGDFKYMNTEAFF
TRBV20-1,-,medium-sized,TRBJ2-1,TGCAGTGCTATCAGGGGCAGCGGGTTATACCGAGAGAATGAGCAGTTCTTC,CSAIRGSGLYRENEQFF
TRBV7-9,-,many,TRBJ1-5,TGTGCCAGCAGCGGGGGGGGGAGCAATCAGCCCCAGCATTTT,CASSGGGSNQPQHF
TRBV15,-,large,TRBJ1-5,TGTGCCACCTCGGGGGGGGGGAATAGCAATCAGCCCCAGCATTTT,CATSGGGNSNQPQHF
TRBV4-3,TRBD1,few,TRBJ2-1,TGCGCCAGCAGCCAAGACGGGACAGGTTACTGGAATGAGCAGTTCTTC,CASSQDGTGYWNEQFF
TRBV4-1,-,medium-sized,TRBJ1-3,TGCGCCAGCAGCCAAGATCCGAGAGGGATCCGATCTGGAAACACCATATATTTT,CASSQDPRGIRSGNTIYF
TRBV29-1,-,-,TRBJ1-4,TGCAGCGTGAAAGCAGGGAGGGGACTGTTTTTT,CSVKAGRGLFF
TRBV6-1,-,-,TRBJ2-7,TGTGCCAGCCTCCGGGACGGACTCTCCTACGAGCAGTACTTC,CASLRDGLSYEQYF
TRBV3-1,-,many,TRBJ1-6,TGTGCCAGCAGCCATCTACAGGAGACCTATAATTCACCCCTCCACTTT,CASSHLQETYNSPLHF
TRBV6-5,-,once,TRBJ1-1,TGTGCCAGCAGTCCCTCGGGAGACACTGAAGCTTTCTTT,CASSPSGDTEAFF
TRBV7-2,TRBD1,medium-sized,TRBJ1-2,TGTGCCAGCAGCTCCGCCCTCGGACAGGGGGACTATGGCTACACCTTC,CASSSALGQGDYGYTF
TRBV2,-,-,TRBJ1-2,TGTGCCAGCAGTGAAGCGGTCACCTCCGAGGTGACCTTC,CASSEAVTSEVTF
TRBV7-9,-,many,TRBJ1-1,TGTGCCAGCAGCGGAGACAGCCAGGGGTCTGAAGCTTTCTTT,CASSGDSQGSEAFF
TRBV30,-,-,TRBJ2-1,TGTGCCCGAGCCCAAGTGTTCGGAGAGCAGTTCTTC,CARAQVFGEQFF
TRBV4-3,-,medium-sized,TRBJ2-3,TGCGCCAGCAGCCAAGAAAAAGAGTTCACAGATACGCAGTATTTT,CASSQEKEFTDTQYF
TRBV2,-,medium-sized,TRBJ1-5,TGTGCCAGCAGCTCGGGGGAGGATCAGCCCCAGCATTTT,CASSSGEDQPQHF
TRBV3-1,TRBD1,medium-sized,TRBJ1-1,TGTGCCAGCAGCCAAGATACCGGACAGGGGGCGGTGAACACTGAAGCTTTCTTT,CASSQDTGQGAVNTEAFF
TRBV20-1,-,-,TRBJ1-1,TGCAGTGCTAGAGGGAAGGGGAACACTGAAGCTTTCTTT,CSARGKGNTEAFF
TRBV19,-,-,TRBJ1-5,TGTGCCATTCTTCTCATGTCGGGGGGCGGCAATCCGCCCCGGCATTTT,CAILLMSGGGNPPRHF
TRBV6-2/TRBV6-3,-,-,TRBJ2-3,TGTGCCAGCAGACCTACCAGCGTTGATACGCAGTATTTT,CASRPTSVDTQYF
TRBV4-3,-,medium-sized,TRBJ2-6,TGCGCCAGCAGCCAAGAAGCTAGGAATGGGGCCAACGTCCTGACTTTC,CASSQEARNGANVLTF
TRBV29-1,-,medium-sized,TRBJ1-4,TGCAGCGTGAAAACAGGGAGGGAACTGTTTTTT,CSVKTGRELFF
TRBV2,-,medium-sized,TRBJ2-1,TGTGCCAGCTTGAGGGACTCCTACAATGAGCAGTTCTTC,CASLRDSYNEQFF
TRBV3-1,TRBD2,medium-sized,TRBJ2-7,TGTGCCAGCAGAGATACGGGAGGCTCTCGGTTGGGCGAGCAGTACTTC,CASRDTGGSRLGEQYF
TRBV2,-,medium-sized,TRBJ2-7,TGTGCCAGCAGTGAGGGCATCCAGGTTGTCTCCTACGAGCAGTACTTC,CASSEGIQVVSYEQYF
TRBV4-1,TRBD1,once,TRBJ1-1,TGCGCCAGCAACACCCCGGACAGGAGAACTGAAGCTTTCTTT,CASNTPDRRTEAFF
TRBV27,-,large,TRBJ1-1,TGTGCCAGCGGCGTTGGGACGGTGAACACTGAAGCTTTCTTT,CASGVGTVNTEAFF
TRBV2,-,large,TRBJ1-5,TGTGCCAGCAGTGGGGCTTTCCATCAGCCCCAGCATTTT,CASSGAFHQPQHF
TRBV25-1,-,-,TRBJ1-6,TGTTCCATCAGTGACCAACCTCGTACAGGGAAGAATTCACCCCTCCACTTT,CSISDQPRTGKNSPLHF
TRBV2,-,medium-sized,TRBJ2-2,TGTGCCAGCAGTGAAAAGGGCGCAGCGAACACCGGGGAGCTGTTTTTT,CASSEKGAANTGELFF
TRBV18,-,large,TRBJ1-1,TGTGCCAGCTCACCCTTGCCGAACACTGAAGCTTTCTTT,CASSPLPNTEAFF
TRBV11-1,TRBD1,-,TRBJ2-1,TGCGCCAGCAGCATTGGGACAGGGGTTAAGTTCTTC,CASSIGTGVKFF
TRBV2,-,-,TRBJ2-2,TGTGCAAGCAGTGAAGTCCTTCTTACAGGTTTGGACACCGGGGAGCTGTTTTTT,CASSEVLLTGLDTGELFF
TRBV27,-,large,TRBJ1-5,TGTGCCAGCAGTGCAATGAGTAGTCAGCCCCAGCATTTT,CASSAMSSQPQHF
TRBV20-1,TRBD1,once,TRBJ1-2,TGCAGTGCTTCGGGGACAGGGGTTAAGGGCTACACCTTC,CSASGTGVKGYTF
TRBV12-3/TRBV12-4,TRBD1,many,TRBJ2-7,TGTGCCAGCAGGGAACAGGGGACCTACGAGCAGTACTTC,CASREQGTYEQYF
TRBV20-1,-,-,TRBJ1-1,TGCAGCGCTAATGTTGACATTTCGAACACTGAGGCTTTCTTT,CSANVDISNTEAFF
TRBV28,-,-,TRBJ2-2,TGTGCCAGCAGTCGTAACCGGGCCCCCGGGGAGCTGTTTTTT,CASSRNRAPGELFF
TRBV30,-,-,TRBJ1-1,TGTGCCTGGGAACTCACAGGTGGCTCATTCAACACTGAAGCTTTCTTT,CAWELTGGSFNTEAFF
TRBV19,TRBD2,-,TRBJ2-7,TGTGCCAGTCAGGGGACTAGCGGGACGTACGAGCAGTACTTC,CASQGTSGTYEQYF
TRBV29-1,TRBD1,-,TRBJ1-2,TGCAGCGTTTCACCCCGGGACAGCGGAGTCTACACCTTC,CSVSPRDSGVYTF
TRBV7-2,-,-,TRBJ1-6,TGTGCCAGCAGCTGGCAGGCAGTTAATTCACCCCTCTTT,CASSWQAVNSPLF
TRBV20-1,TRBD1,large,TRBJ1-2,TGCAGTGCACCGGGACAGGGGGGGTATGGCTACACCTTC,CSAPGQGGYGYTF
TRBV18,-,medium-sized,TRBJ1-1,TGTGCCAGCTCACTAAAAATGAACACTGAAGCTTTCTTT,CASSLKMNTEAFF
TRBV12-3/TRBV12-4,TRBD1,many,TRBJ1-2,TGTGCCAGCAAGAAAAACCGGGACAGCCGCTATGGCTACACCTTC,CASKKNRDSRYGYTF
TRBV6-2/TRBV6-3,-,-,TRBJ1-1,TGTGCCAGCAGCACAAAGAAGAACACTGAAGCTCTCTTT,CASSTKKNTEALF
TRBV19,TRBD1,many,TRBJ2-1,TGTGCCAGTAGTATCCTACACGGGACAGTAAATGAGCAGTTCTTC,CASSILHGTVNEQFF
TRBV7-2,-,medium-sized,TRBJ2-3,TGTGCCAGCAGCGGGCGCACAGATACGCAGTATTTT,CASSGRTDTQYF
TRBV7-9,-,many,TRBJ2-1,TGTGCCAGCAGCTTAGATACGGGGTCCTACAATGAGCAGTTCTTC,CASSLDTGSYNEQFF
TRBV6-6,-,-,TRBJ1-1,TGTGCCACCCACCTACCGGGAGAGGGGCTTTTTGAAGCTTTCTTT,CATHLPGEGLFEAFF
TRBV7-8,-,medium-sized,TRBJ1-4,TGTGCCAGCTCTGCCGGCAGATCAACTAATGAAAAACTGTTTTTT,CASSAGRSTNEKLFF
TRBV4-1,-,-,TRBJ2-5,TGCGCCAGCAGCGAAGATGTAGGTCGAGAGACCAAGTACTTC,CASSEDVGRETKYF
TRBV4-3,-,medium-sized,TRBJ1-2,TGCGCCAGCAGCCAAGATATTGCAGGGTTGAATGGCTACACCTTC,CASSQDIAGLNGYTF
TRBV6-1,-,large,TRBJ1-3,TGTGCCAGCAGTGAGGCCTTCTCTGGAAACACCATATATTTT,CASSEAFSGNTIYF
TRBV27,-,medium-sized,TRBJ2-7,TGTGCCAGCAGTTCGGACAGCTCCTACGAGCAGTACTTC,CASSSDSSYEQYF